These 24 T cell receptor beta chains originate from one sample sequenced in a study of blood T cell repertoires in COVID-19. TCRdb's copy holds only in-frame clones and misses some; the assay was immunoSEQ multiplex PCR. The data contain over 150,000 clones, about four fifths of them singletons. The sample consisted of peripheral blood. The receptors were sampled from a woman aged 55-75 years with acute or convalescent COVID-19.

The genes are TRBV12-3 or TRBV12-4 and TRBJ2-1, with unresolved D. This CDR3 is built from 11 residues. V was clipped by 7 bases and J by 7 bases, with 8 bases between them. DNA for the CDR3: TGTGCCAGCACGGTTCGGAATGAGCAGTTCTTC. The encoded protein is CASTVRNEQFF.

The chain has TRBV24-1 and TRBJ1-2, with TRBD1 as a possible D gene (6 bases). The CDR3 totals 14 residues. The V gene lost 5 bases and the J gene lost 6 bases, with 15 bases spanning the gap. Germline V gives CDR1 KGHDR, CDR2 SFDVKD. CDR3 coding DNA: TGTGCCACCAGTGGCGAACAGGGAAGGGATGGCTACACCTTC. Translated, it gives CATSGEQGRDGYTF.

This clone was counted a single time. The gene calls are TRBV28 and TRBJ1-1; D possibly corresponds to TRBD1 (6 bases). Trimming pared 5 bases from V and 11 bases from J, leaving 15 bases between. The CDR3 is made up of 12 amino acids. The germline V gene encodes CDR1 MDHEN and CDR2 SYDVKM. The CDR3 bases are TGTGCCAGCAGTGCCACAGGGTTCGGGGCTTTCTTT. It translates to CASSATGFGAFF.

The chain links TRBV6-5 to TRBJ1-1; maybe TRBD1 (6 bases). The CDR3 has 14 amino acids. V lost 6 bases and J lost 0, with 11 bases in between. Germline V lookup: CDR1 MNHEY, CDR2 SVGAGI. The DNA of the CDR3 is TGTGCCAGCAGGCAGGGGTGGATGAACACTGAAGCTTTCTTT. It translates to CASRQGWMNTEAFF.

The table lists this clone with a few counts. The V call is TRBV5-1, the J call TRBJ2-5, with 11 positions matching TRBD2. J lost 5 bases, V lost 1 base, and 13 bases had no gene match. The CDR3 is 18 amino acids. Germline lookup yields CDR1 SGHRS and CDR2 YFSETQ. The DNA for the CDR3 is TGCGCCAGCAGCTTGCGACTAGCGGGGAGCAACCCCGGGGAGACCCAGTACTTC. Translated: CASSLRLAGSNPGETQYF.

A remark on this clone: Additional DNA sequences in this sample encode the identical CDR3. The chain couples TRBV18 to TRBJ1-4, with 7 bases identical to TRBD1. The CDR3 is 15 amino acids. Losses at the gene ends were 3 bases for V and 5 bases for J; bases not matched to a gene: 6. CDR1 and CDR2 (germline): KGHSH, LQKENI. CDR3 in amino acids: CASSPPGQSNEKLFF. CDR3 nucleotide sequence: TGTGCCAGCTCACCGCCGGGACAGAGCAATGAAAAACTGTTTTTT.

This chain uses TRBV19 with TRBJ1-2, with a tentative D call TRBD1 (6 bases). The length of the CDR3 is 15 residues. The V end lost 7 bases, the J end lost 4 bases, and 19 bases lay between the germline ends. CDR1 and CDR2 from the germline V gene are LNHDA and SQIVND (reference sequence). CDR3 protein: CASTSRGQIGYGYTF. The CDR3 coding sequence is TGTGCCAGTACCTCAAGGGGACAAATAGGCTATGGCTACACCTTC. Combining the CDR3 with reference TRBV19 and TRBJ1-2 gives the whole variable domain DGGITQSPKYLFRKEGQNVTLSCEQNLNHDAMYWYRQDPGQGLRLIYYSQIVNDFQKGDIAEGYSVSREKKESFPLTVTSAQKNPTAFYLCASTSRGQIGYGYTFGSGTRLTVV.

The chain carries TRBV5-6 and TRBJ1-4; no clear D. Germline values: CDR1 SGHDT, CDR2 YYEEEE. V shed 2 bases and J shed 8 bases, with 13 bases lying between them. This CDR3 is built from 14 residues. CDR3 nucleotide sequence: TGTGCCAGCAGCTTCGGCAGGCCTTTCGAAAAACTGTTTTTT. Protein sequence: CASSFGRPFEKLFF.

The chain links TRBV11-3 to TRBJ2-7; a weak D match, TRBD1 (7 bases). Trimming took 4 bases from V and 4 from J, leaving 32 bases between them. Germline CDR1 reads SGHNT; CDR2 reads YENEEA. This CDR3 is built from 20 residues. CDR3 region: CASSSKNYSGAGGIFYEQYF. CDR3 DNA sequence: TGTGCCAGCAGCTCAAAAAATTATTCGGGGGCAGGGGGGATCTTTTACGAGCAGTACTTC.

The J gene is TRBJ1-6, the V gene TRBV7-9; possible D gene TRBD1, 6 bases. V was pared by 0 bases and J by 6 bases, with 18 bases between. This CDR3 contains 18 residues. CDR1 is SEHNR and CDR2 is FQNEAQ in the germline V gene (reference sequence). The CDR3 DNA sequence: TGTGCCAGCAGCTTAGCAGACAGGCCCTCTCCGCCTAATTCACCCCTCCACTTT. Residues: CASSLADRPSPPNSPLHF.

This chain uses TRBV29-1 with TRBJ1-1; D possibly corresponds to TRBD1 (5 bases). V was cut by 6 bases and J by 1 base, with 6 bases left in between. Germline assignment: CDR1 SQVTM and CDR2 ANQGSEA. This CDR3 region has 11 residues. The CDR3: CSVQENTEAFF. The CDR3, as DNA: TGCAGCGTACAGGAGAACACTGAAGCTTTCTTT.

This clone was seen only a few times. V and J are TRBV3-1 (or the pseudogene TRBV3-2) and TRBJ1-2; 9 positions agree with TRBD1. This CDR3 spans 15 amino acids. Looked up from germline, CDR1 is LGHDT and CDR2 is YNNKEL (reference sequence). V trimming: 6 bases; J trimming: 4 bases; junction bases outside the gene matches: 9. CDR3 sequence reads: CASSQSQGAAYGYTF. CDR3 nucleotides: TGTGCCAGCAGTCAATCACAGGGGGCGGCCTATGGCTACACCTTC.

The chain employs TRBV6-6 and TRBJ1-2; 7 positions agree with TRBD1. Germline lookup yields CDR1 MNHNY and CDR2 SVGAGI (reference sequence). Trimming removed 4 bases from V and 6 bases from J; junction bases left unmatched: 14. The CDR3 has 16 residues. The DNA of the CDR3 is TGTGCCAGCAGTTCCAAAGCCCCGACAGGGTGGGATGGCTACACCTTC. Translation gives CASSSKAPTGWDGYTF.

The rearrangement links TRBV18 to TRBJ1-1; TRBD1 is a possible D gene (5 bases). The CDR3 has 13 residues. Trimming took off 3 bases at V and 1 base at J, with 6 bases between the two ends. Germline assignment: CDR1 KGHSH and CDR2 LQKENI. The CDR3 loop is CASSPGGNTEAFF. As DNA, the CDR3 is TGTGCCAGCTCACCCGGGGGGAACACTGAAGCTTTCTTT.

The genes are TRBV11-1 and TRBJ2-1, with 14 bases fitting TRBD2. Germline lookup yields CDR1 SGHAT and CDR2 FQDESV (reference sequence). Germline trimming cut 5 bases from V and 7 bases from J; bases unmatched to any gene: 7. There are 16 residues in the CDR3. The DNA of the CDR3 is TGTGCCAGCAGCCCGCTATGGACTAGCGGGGGGAATGAGCAGTTCTTC. This translates into CASSPLWTSGGNEQFF. The full variable domain, in which reference TRBV11-1 and TRBJ2-1 provide the parts outside the CDR3, is EAEVAQSPRYKITEKSQAVAFWCDPISGHATLYWYRQILGQGPELLVQFQDESVVDDSQLPKDRFSAERLKGVDSTLKIQPAELGDSAMYLCASSPLWTSGGNEQFFGPGTRLTVL.

The V and J genes are TRBV6-5 and TRBJ1-6; TRBD1 agrees at 8 bases. Germline V gene sequence: CDR1 MNHEY, CDR2 SVGAGI. The CDR3 has 16 residues. V trimming: 0 bases; J trimming: 9 bases; junction bases outside the gene matches: 7. The chain's CDR3 is CASSYSAGGASSPLHF. CDR3 nucleotides: TGTGCCAGCAGTTACTCTGCAGGGGGCGCCTCTTCACCCCTCCACTTT.

This sequence joins TRBV20-1 and TRBJ2-7; D might be TRBD2 (6 bases). V dropped 3 bases and J dropped 0 bases, with 15 bases sitting between them. Germline-derived CDR1 and CDR2 are DFQATT and SNEGSKA (reference sequence). CDR3 length equals 15 residues. The CDR3 reads CSASLRQGGSYEQYF. The CDR3 bases are TGCAGTGCTAGTCTACGGCAGGGAGGCTCCTACGAGCAGTACTTC.

This sequence joins TRBV3-1 (or the pseudogene TRBV3-2) and TRBJ2-3, with D perhaps TRBD2 (6 bases). CDR1 and CDR2 from the germline V gene are LGHDT and YNNKEL (reference sequence). The CDR3 consists of 16 residues. V lost 1 base and J 0 bases, leaving 11 bases between the germline ends. CDR3 sequence reads: CASSQVAAPSTDTQYF. CDR3 coding DNA: TGTGCCAGCAGCCAAGTAGCGGCTCCTAGCACAGATACGCAGTATTTT.

This clone was seen more than once but under ten times. This chain joins TRBV2 and TRBJ1-5, with a weak D call TRBD1 (6 bases). V shed 5 bases and J shed 0 bases, with 11 bases lying between them. The CDR3 contains 15 residues. Germline V gene data show CDR1 as SNHLY and CDR2 as FYNNEI. CDR3 in DNA: TGTGCCAGCAGTCGGACAGATATTAGCAATCAGCCCCAGCATTTT. This sequence encodes CASSRTDISNQPQHF.

The rearrangement uses TRBV29-1 and TRBJ1-3; D is perhaps TRBD1 (5 bases). V lost 5 bases and J lost 1, with 6 bases in between. The CDR3 consists of 12 residues. Germline-derived CDR1 and CDR2 are SQVTM and ANQGSEA. The DNA of the CDR3 is TGCAGCGTTAAGGGGTCTGGAAACACCATATATTTT. It specifies CSVKGSGNTIYF.

The rearrangement links TRBV4-2 to TRBJ2-2, with 9 nucleotides matching TRBD2. This CDR3 spans 16 amino acids. Germline V gene data show CDR1 as LGHNA and CDR2 as YNFKEQ. The J segment lost 7 bases and the V segment lost 1 base, leaving 7 bases of the junction unmatched. DNA of the CDR3: TGTGCCAGCAGCCAAGCGGCGGGGGGGCCTATCGGGGAGCTGTTTTTT. Translating gives CASSQAAGGPIGELFF.

In its sample, this clone was seen once. The rearrangement uses TRBV5-1 and TRBJ1-2; D is unresolved. The CDR3 is 13 residues long. V dropped 1 base and J dropped 6 bases, with 10 bases sitting between them. Germline lookup yields CDR1 SGHRS and CDR2 YFSETQ. CDR3 bases: TGCGCCAGCAGCTTGTGGCAGGCCAATGGCTACACCTTC. Translation gives CASSLWQANGYTF.

The V call is TRBV2, the J call TRBJ1-2; D is perhaps TRBD1 (6 bases). Germline lookup yields CDR1 SNHLY and CDR2 FYNNEI. V lost 5 bases and J 2 bases, leaving 9 bases between the germline ends. This CDR3 contains 13 residues. The CDR3 region has the DNA TGTGCCAGCAGTCCCCAGGGGAACTATGGCTACACCTTC. It is translated as CASSPQGNYGYTF.

V usage is TRBV12-3 or TRBV12-4 and J usage is TRBJ1-3; perhaps TRBD1 as D (5 bases). CDR3 length: 13 residues. V shed 5 bases and J shed 2 bases, with 7 bases lying between them. The CDR3 loop reads CASSQTAGNTIYF. DNA of the CDR3: TGTGCCAGCAGTCAGACAGCTGGAAACACCATATATTTT.